The present entry profiles one TCR beta chain with its context. The data belong to a study of control samples from healthy donors and cancer patients. After removal of 7 bases from V and 4 bases from J, the junction contained 10 bases not matched to a gene. The germline V gene has CDR1 SNHLY and CDR2 FYNNEI. The CDR3 runs 15 residues. Repertoires were generated with immunoSEQ multiplex PCR, while TCRdb's copy carries only in-frame clones and drops some. The top ten hold roughly 1.3% of the sample, which has 150,000 to 200,000 clones, more than 80% seen once. This TCR was sampled from a man in his thirties or forties in good health. Sequencing input: blood. This chain links TRBV2 with TRBJ2-7, with TRBD2 matching over 10 bases. For the CDR3, the DNA is TGTGCCAGCACCGAAAGCGGGAGGGCCGAATACGAGCAGTACTTC. Encoded protein: CASTESGRAEYEQYF. The full variable domain, rest sourced from reference TRBV2 and TRBJ2-7, is EPEVTQTPSHQVTQMGQEVILRCVPISNHLYFYWYRQILGQKVEFLVSFYNNEISEKSEIFDDQFSVERPDGSNFTLKIRSTKLEDSAMYFCASTESGRAEYEQYFGPGTRLTVT.